This entry lists 12 T cell receptor beta chains sequenced from one sample in a study of T cells in Graves' hyperthyroidism and ophthalmopathy. Amplified TCR beta CDR3 regions derived from RNA transcripts. With the HTBI primer set, the TCR CDR3 went through a first round of RT-PCR. TCRdb reprocessed the multiplex PCR reads via MiXCR and lists one record per CDR3 protein. The table records 560,000 or so distinct CDR3 sequences, just under 20% of them present only once. Sequencing used blood. These receptors were collected from a man aged 40-49 years with Graves' ophthalmopathy.

This clonotype was counted many times. The chain has TRBV18 and TRBJ1-3, with 7 bases lining up with TRBD1. The CDR3 runs 15 residues. Per the germline V gene, CDR1 is KGHSH and CDR2 is LQKENI. Trimming at V came to 2 bases and at J to 4 bases, leaving 5 bases not matched to a gene. The CDR3 loop is CASSPEDRTGNTIYF. As DNA, the CDR3 is TGTGCCAGCTCACCAGAGGACAGGACCGGAAACACCATATATTTT.

This clonotype was detected a few times. The rearrangement links TRBV29-1 to TRBJ1-2; D might be TRBD1 (5 bases). Germline-derived CDR1 and CDR2 are SQVTM and ANQGSEA. The CDR3 sequence is 15 residues long. Trimming removed 4 bases at V and 1 base at J, with 16 bases between. CDR3 amino acids: CSVVGGSSFNYGYTF. CDR3 DNA sequence: TGCAGCGTTGTGGGGGGAAGTTCCTTTAACTATGGCTACACCTTC.

This clonotype was counted a few times. V is TRBV12-3 or TRBV12-4 and J is TRBJ2-2; 8 bases line up with TRBD2. Trimming took 7 bases from V and 4 from J; bases not matched to a gene: 14. This CDR3 region has 17 residues. In DNA, the CDR3 is TGTGCCAGCACCCGTTTAGGCGGGAGGCTTCGCACCGGGGAGCTGTTTTTT. It specifies CASTRLGGRLRTGELFF.

J is TRBJ1-2 and V is TRBV6-1; the match to TRBD1 covers 7 bases. The V segment lost 11 bases and the J segment 4 bases; nucleotides outside the gene matches: 13. Germline V gene data show CDR1 as MNHNS and CDR2 as SASEGT. CDR3 size: 14 residues. This CDR3 is CAGGQVPPFYGYTF. As DNA, the CDR3 is TGTGCCGGCGGACAGGTGCCACCTTTCTATGGCTACACCTTC.

The J gene is TRBJ2-2, the V gene TRBV19; 9 bases agree with TRBD2. CDR3 length: 15 amino acids. The germline gives CDR1 LNHDA, CDR2 SQIVND (reference sequence). The V and J ends lost 4 bases and 6 bases, in that order; junction bases with no gene match: 6. CDR3 residues: CASSTGLAEAGELFF. As DNA, the CDR3 is TGTGCCAGTAGTACGGGACTAGCTGAGGCCGGGGAGCTGTTTTTT.

This clonotype was counted many times. The chain carries TRBV20-1 and TRBJ2-7; D perhaps matches TRBD1 (6 bases). V gave up 5 bases and J gave up 4 bases, with 15 bases separating them. The CDR3 covers 13 residues. Germline CDR1 DFQATT, CDR2 SNEGSKA (reference sequence). The CDR3 protein is CSARTVRGYEQYF. In DNA, the CDR3 is TGCAGTGCTCGGACAGTCCGAGGGTACGAGCAGTACTTC.

This clonotype was counted at least ten times. The chain couples TRBV5-8 to TRBJ2-3; D is perhaps TRBD1 (6 bases). The germline CDR1 and CDR2 sequences are SGHTS and YDEGEE. The V end was cut by 0 bases, the J end by 6 bases, with 14 bases between. The CDR3 spans 15 residues. The CDR3 loop reads CASSLDVGQGDTQYF. The CDR3 nucleotides are TGTGCCAGCAGCTTGGACGTGGGGCAGGGGGATACGCAGTATTTT.

The chain has TRBV29-1 and TRBJ1-1; D not certain. CDR3 length: 11 residues. Germline V lookup: CDR1 SQVTM, CDR2 ANQGSEA. V was clipped by 0 bases and J by 10 bases, with 9 bases between them. Here the CDR3 reads CSVEDGVGAFF. As DNA, the CDR3 is TGCAGCGTTGAAGACGGCGTCGGAGCTTTCTTT.

This clonotype appeared many times. The rearrangement links TRBV6-1 to TRBJ2-7; 9 positions agree with TRBD1. V trimming: 4 bases; J trimming: 3 bases; junction bases outside the gene matches: 13. CDR1 and CDR2 (germline): MNHNS, SASEGT. CDR3 size: 17 residues. CDR3 protein: CASSAFPTRDRDYEQYF. In nucleotides, the CDR3 is TGTGCCAGCAGTGCCTTCCCAACCCGGGACAGGGACTACGAGCAGTACTTC.

A few counts support this clonotype. V usage is TRBV28 and J usage is TRBJ2-6, with 9 bases aligning to TRBD1. V shed 6 bases and J 3 bases; nucleotides not matched to a gene: 6. CDR3 length: 16 amino acids. The germline CDR1 and CDR2 sequences are MDHEN and SYDVKM. CDR3 sequence (DNA): TGTGCCAGCAGAATACAGGGGGCGTATGGGGCCAACGTCCTGACTTTC. This translates into CASRIQGAYGANVLTF. Combining the CDR3 with reference TRBV28 and TRBJ2-6 gives the whole variable domain DVKVTQSSRYLVKRTGEKVFLECVQDMDHENMFWYRQDPGLGLRLIYFSYDVKMKEKGDIPEGYSVSREKKERFSLILESASTNQTSMYLCASRIQGAYGANVLTFGAGSRLTVL.

J is TRBJ1-5 and V is TRBV28, with D perhaps TRBD1 (5 bases). The CDR3 covers 15 residues. V dropped 4 bases and J dropped 7 bases, with 17 bases sitting between them. The germline gives CDR1 MDHEN, CDR2 SYDVKM. CDR3: CASSSLGGGGQPQHF. In DNA, the CDR3 is TGTGCCAGCAGTTCACTGGGCGGGGGTGGGCAGCCCCAGCATTTT.

There are many counts of this clonotype. This chain links TRBV28 with TRBJ1-4; D is unresolved. The CDR3 spans 11 residues. V was cut by 6 bases and J by 5 bases, with 4 bases left in between. Per germline, CDR1 MDHEN and CDR2 SYDVKM. The CDR3 here is CASRGNEKLFF. CDR3 nucleotide sequence: TGTGCCAGCAGGGGGAATGAAAAACTGTTTTTT.